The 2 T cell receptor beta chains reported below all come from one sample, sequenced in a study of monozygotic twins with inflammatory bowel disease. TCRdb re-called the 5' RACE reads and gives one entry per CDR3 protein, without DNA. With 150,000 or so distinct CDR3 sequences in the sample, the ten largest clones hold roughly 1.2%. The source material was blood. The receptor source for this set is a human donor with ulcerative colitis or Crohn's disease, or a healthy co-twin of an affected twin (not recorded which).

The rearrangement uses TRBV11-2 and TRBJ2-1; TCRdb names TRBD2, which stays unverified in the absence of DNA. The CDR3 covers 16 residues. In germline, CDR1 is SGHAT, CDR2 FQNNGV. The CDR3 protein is CASSSQGGRAMFEQFF.

The CDR3 spells CASSYSRNTEAFF. The chain links TRBV6-5 to TRBJ1-1. The CDR3 spans 13 residues. Germline-derived CDR1 and CDR2 are MNHEY and SVGAGI.